This record covers a single T cell receptor beta chain. These data come from a study of blood T cell repertoires in COVID-19. Study-wide background: Samples representing acute and convalescent COVID-19 were sourced from the United States, Italy and Spain. T cells, B-cell-depleted T cells, or PBMCs supplied cDNA or gDNA.

Original data processing: Researchers report that nucleated cell counts were estimated from reference gene primer amplification. Using immunoSEQ multiplex PCR, the repertoire was profiled, and TCRdb retains in-frame clones only, with some absent. That table is the source of V, J and clone size, and D and trimming were worked out from the DNA. The table has around 130,000 clones, 88% seen once. V shed 5 bases and J shed 1 base, with 10 bases lying between them. CDR3 length equals 14 residues. The germline CDR1 and CDR2 sequences are MNHNY and SVGAGI (reference sequence). Specimen: peripheral blood. The chain couples TRBV6-6 to TRBJ2-3; D is possibly TRBD2 (6 bases). This TCR was recovered from a man between 65 and 85 years old with active COVID-19. The CDR3 DNA is TGTGCCAGCAGTCAGGGACTTCGCACAGATACGCAGTATTTT. It translates to CASSQGLRTDTQYF.